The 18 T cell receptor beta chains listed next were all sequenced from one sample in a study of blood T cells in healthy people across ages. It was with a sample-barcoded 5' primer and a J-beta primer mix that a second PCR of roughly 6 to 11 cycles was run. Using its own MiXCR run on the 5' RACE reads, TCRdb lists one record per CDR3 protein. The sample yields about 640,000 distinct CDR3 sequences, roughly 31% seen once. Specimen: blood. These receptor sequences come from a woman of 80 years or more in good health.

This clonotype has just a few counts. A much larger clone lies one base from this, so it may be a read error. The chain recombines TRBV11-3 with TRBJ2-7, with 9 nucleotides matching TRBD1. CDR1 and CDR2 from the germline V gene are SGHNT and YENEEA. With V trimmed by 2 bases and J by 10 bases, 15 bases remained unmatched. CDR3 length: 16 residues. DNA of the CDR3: TGTGCCAGCAGCTTAAGTTTCGGGACAGGGTTAGAGGCCCAGTACTTC. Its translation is CASSLSFGTGLEAQYF.

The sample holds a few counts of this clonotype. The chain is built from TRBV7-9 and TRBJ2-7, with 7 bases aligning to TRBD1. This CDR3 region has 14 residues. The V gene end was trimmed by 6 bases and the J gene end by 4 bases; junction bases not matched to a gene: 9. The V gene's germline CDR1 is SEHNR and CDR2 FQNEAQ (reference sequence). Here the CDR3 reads CASRPSPGGYEQYF. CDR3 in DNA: TGTGCCAGCAGGCCCTCGCCAGGGGGATACGAGCAGTACTTC.

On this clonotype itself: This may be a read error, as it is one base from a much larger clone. In nucleotides, the CDR3 is TGTGCCAGCACCCCAACAGGGGGCAATCAGCCCCGGCATTTT. Amino acid sequence: CASTPTGGNQPRHF. This sequence joins TRBV6-2 or TRBV6-3 and TRBJ1-5; 9 bases match TRBD1. From germline, CDR1 is MNHEY and CDR2 SVGEGT. The CDR3 is made up of 14 amino acids.

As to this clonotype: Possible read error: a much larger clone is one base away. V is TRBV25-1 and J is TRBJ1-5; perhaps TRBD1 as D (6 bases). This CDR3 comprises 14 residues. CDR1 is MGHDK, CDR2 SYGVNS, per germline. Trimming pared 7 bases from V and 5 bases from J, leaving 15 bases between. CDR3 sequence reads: CASTGTGGDQPQHF. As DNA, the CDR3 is TGTGCCAGCACGGGGACGGGGGGCGATCAGCCCCAGCATTTT.

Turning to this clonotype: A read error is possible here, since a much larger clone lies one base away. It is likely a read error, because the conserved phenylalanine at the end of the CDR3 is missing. CDR3 in amino acids: CSADPADRNSPLHC. The CDR3 coding sequence is TGCAGTGCTGACCCTGCAGACCGTAATTCACCCCTCCACTGT. The chain combines TRBV20-1 with TRBJ1-6; D remains unclear. The CDR3 is made up of 14 amino acids. The V end was cut by 5 bases, the J end by 6 bases, with 14 bases between. Germline V CDR1 and CDR2: DFQATT, SNEGSKA (reference sequence).

The CDR3 DNA sequence: TGTGCCAGCAGGCGTGACCTGGGGACTGGGTTCTACAATGAGCAGTTCTTC. As protein: CASRRDLGTGFYNEQFF. The chain is built from TRBV2 and TRBJ2-1; TRBD2 might be the D (6 bases). V gave up 6 bases and J gave up 3 bases, with 21 bases separating them. Germline V gives CDR1 SNHLY, CDR2 FYNNEI. The length of the CDR3 is 17 residues.

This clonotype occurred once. CDR3 sequence: CASSHSSTGTPDTQYF. CDR3 coding DNA: TGTGCCAGCAGTCATTCCTCGACAGGGACCCCAGATACGCAGTATTTT. V is TRBV2 and J is TRBJ2-3, with 7 bases fitting TRBD1. Germline-derived CDR1 and CDR2 are SNHLY and FYNNEI. Losses at the gene ends were 5 bases for V and 4 bases for J; bases not matched to a gene: 12. This CDR3 contains 16 residues.

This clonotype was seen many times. CDR3 sequence (DNA): TGTGCCAGCAGTTACTGGCGGGGGAGCTCTGGGGCCAACGTCCTGACTTTC. Amino acid sequence: CASSYWRGSSGANVLTF. The chain has TRBV6-5 and TRBJ2-6; 7 nucleotides match TRBD2. The germline V gene encodes CDR1 MNHEY and CDR2 SVGAGI. Unmatched junction bases numbered 3, after V lost 1 base and J lost 0 bases. The length of the CDR3 is 17 residues.

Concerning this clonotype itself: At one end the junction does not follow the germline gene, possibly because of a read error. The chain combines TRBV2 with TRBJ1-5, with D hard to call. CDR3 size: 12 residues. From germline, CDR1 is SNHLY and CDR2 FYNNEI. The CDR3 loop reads CAGSDPPQPQHF. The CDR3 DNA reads TGTGCCGGCAGTGATCCACCCCAGCCCCAGCATTTT.

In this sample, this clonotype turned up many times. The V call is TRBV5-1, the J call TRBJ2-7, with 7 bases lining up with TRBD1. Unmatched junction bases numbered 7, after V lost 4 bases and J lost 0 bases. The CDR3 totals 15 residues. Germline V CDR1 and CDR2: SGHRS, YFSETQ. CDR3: CASSPWDSRSYEQYF. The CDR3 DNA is TGCGCCAGCAGCCCGTGGGACAGCCGCTCCTACGAGCAGTACTTC.

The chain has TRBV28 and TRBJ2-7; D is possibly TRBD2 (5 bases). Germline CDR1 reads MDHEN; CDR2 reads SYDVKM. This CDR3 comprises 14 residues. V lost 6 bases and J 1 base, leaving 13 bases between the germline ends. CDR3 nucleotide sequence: TGTGCCAGCAGCGATCGGACTCGATCCTACGAGCAGTACTTC. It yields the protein CASSDRTRSYEQYF.

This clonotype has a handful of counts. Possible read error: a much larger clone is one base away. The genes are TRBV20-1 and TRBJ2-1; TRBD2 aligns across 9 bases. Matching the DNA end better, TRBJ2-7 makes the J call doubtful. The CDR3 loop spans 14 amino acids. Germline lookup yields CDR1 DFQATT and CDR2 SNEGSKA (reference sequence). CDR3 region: CSARSGGPYNEQYF. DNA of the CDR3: TGCAGTGCCAGGAGCGGGGGGCCCTACAATGAGCAGTACTTC.

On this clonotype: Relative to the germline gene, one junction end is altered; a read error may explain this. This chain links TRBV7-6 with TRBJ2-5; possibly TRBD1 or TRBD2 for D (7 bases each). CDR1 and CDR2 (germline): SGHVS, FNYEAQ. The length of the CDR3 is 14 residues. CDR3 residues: CASSQGGPKETLYF. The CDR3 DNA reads TGTGCCAGCAGTCAGGGGGGGCCTAAGGAGACCCTGTACTTC.

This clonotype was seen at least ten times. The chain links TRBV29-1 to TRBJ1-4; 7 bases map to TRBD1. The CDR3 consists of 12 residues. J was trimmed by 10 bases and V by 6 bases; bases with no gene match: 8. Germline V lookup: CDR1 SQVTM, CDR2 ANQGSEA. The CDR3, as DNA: TGCAGCGTCTATACAGGGGAGGGAAAACTGTTTTTT. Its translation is CSVYTGEGKLFF.

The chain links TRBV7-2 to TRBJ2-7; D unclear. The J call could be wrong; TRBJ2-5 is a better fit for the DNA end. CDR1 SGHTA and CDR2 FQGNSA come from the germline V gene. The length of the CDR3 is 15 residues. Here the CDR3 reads CASSLIGSNEETQYF. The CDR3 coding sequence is TGTGCCAGCAGCTTAATAGGATCTAATGAGGAGACCCAGTACTTC.

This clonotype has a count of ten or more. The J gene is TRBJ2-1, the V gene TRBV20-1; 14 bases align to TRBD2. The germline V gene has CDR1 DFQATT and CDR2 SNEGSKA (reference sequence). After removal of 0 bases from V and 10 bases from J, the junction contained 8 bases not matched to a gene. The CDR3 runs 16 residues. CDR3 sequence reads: CSARDRLAGGRFEQFF. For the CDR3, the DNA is TGCAGTGCTAGAGATAGACTAGCGGGGGGGCGGTTCGAGCAGTTCTTC.

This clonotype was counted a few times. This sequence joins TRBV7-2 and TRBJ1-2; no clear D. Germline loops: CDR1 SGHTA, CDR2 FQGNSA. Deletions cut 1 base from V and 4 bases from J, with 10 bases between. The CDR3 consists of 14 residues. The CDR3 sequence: CASSLVAGAYGYTF. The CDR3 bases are TGTGCCAGCAGCTTAGTTGCAGGCGCCTATGGCTACACCTTC. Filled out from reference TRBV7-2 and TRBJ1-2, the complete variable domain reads GAGVSQSPSNKVTEKGKDVELRCDPISGHTALYWYRQSLGQGLEFLIYFQGNSAPDKSGLPSDRFSAERTGGSVSTLTIQRTQQEDSAVYLCASSLVAGAYGYTFGSGTRLTVV.

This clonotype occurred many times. The CDR3 is CASSQATSGADTQYF. The CDR3, as DNA: TGCGCCAGCAGCCAGGCCACTAGCGGGGCAGATACGCAGTATTTT. The chain has TRBV4-3 and TRBJ2-3, with TRBD2 matching over 10 bases. CDR3 length: 15 amino acids. Germline V gene data show CDR1 as LGHNA and CDR2 as YSLEER. With V trimmed by 3 bases and J by 4 bases, 4 bases remained unmatched.